This TCR beta chain originates from a study of blood T cell repertoires in COVID-19. Overall study context: Researchers got acute and convalescent COVID-19 samples from the United States, Italy and Spain. Sample material is recorded as cDNA or gDNA derived from T cells, B-cell-depleted T cells, or PBMCs.

This CDR3 has 15 residues. With 6 bases clipped from V and 3 bases from J, the junction kept 6 bases outside the gene matches. CDR1 and CDR2 (germline): MDHEN, SYDVKM. Authors' methods: Reference gene primer amplification gave estimated nucleated cell counts. Only in-frame clones appear in the TCRdb table, and some are missing; sequencing was by immunoSEQ multiplex PCR. V, J and clone size were drawn from that table, and D and trimming were deduced from the DNA. The table has about 270,000 clones, around 87% seen once. The receptor was derived from a woman between 45 and 60 years old with acute or convalescent COVID-19. This chain joins TRBV28 and TRBJ1-2, with 11 bases fitting TRBD1. Sequenced input: peripheral blood. The CDR3 sequence: CASSPGTGGDYGYTF. As DNA, the CDR3 is TGTGCCAGCAGCCCCGGGACAGGGGGTGACTATGGCTACACCTTC.